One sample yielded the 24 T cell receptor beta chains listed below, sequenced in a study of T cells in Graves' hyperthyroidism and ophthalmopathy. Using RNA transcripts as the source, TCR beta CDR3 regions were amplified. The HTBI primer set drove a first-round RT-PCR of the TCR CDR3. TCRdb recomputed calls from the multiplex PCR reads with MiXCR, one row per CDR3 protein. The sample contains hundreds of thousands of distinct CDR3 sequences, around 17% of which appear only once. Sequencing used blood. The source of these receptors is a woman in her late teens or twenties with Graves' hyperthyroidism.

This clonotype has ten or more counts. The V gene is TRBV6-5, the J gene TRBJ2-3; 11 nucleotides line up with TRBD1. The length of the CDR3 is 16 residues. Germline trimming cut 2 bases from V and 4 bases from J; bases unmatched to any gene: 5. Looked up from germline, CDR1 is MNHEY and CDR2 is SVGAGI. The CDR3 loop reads CASSYGVGQGADTQYF. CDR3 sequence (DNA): TGTGCCAGCAGTTACGGGGTGGGACAGGGGGCAGATACGCAGTATTTT.

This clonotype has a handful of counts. CDR3 nucleotide sequence: TGCGCCAGCAGCTCGCAGGGCACCACTAATGAAAAACTGTTTTTT. This codes for CASSSQGTTNEKLFF. The chain employs TRBV5-1 and TRBJ1-4, with D possibly being TRBD1 (5 bases). Trimming pared 3 bases from V and 2 bases from J, leaving 11 bases between. The CDR3 loop spans 15 amino acids. Germline V gene sequence: CDR1 SGHRS, CDR2 YFSETQ.

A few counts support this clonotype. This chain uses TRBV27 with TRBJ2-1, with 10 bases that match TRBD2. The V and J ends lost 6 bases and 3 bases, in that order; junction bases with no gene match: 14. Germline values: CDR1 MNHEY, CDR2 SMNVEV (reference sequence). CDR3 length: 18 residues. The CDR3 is CASRRTSGLGQYYNEQFF. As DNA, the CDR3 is TGTGCCAGCAGGCGGACTAGCGGCCTTGGGCAATACTACAATGAGCAGTTCTTC.

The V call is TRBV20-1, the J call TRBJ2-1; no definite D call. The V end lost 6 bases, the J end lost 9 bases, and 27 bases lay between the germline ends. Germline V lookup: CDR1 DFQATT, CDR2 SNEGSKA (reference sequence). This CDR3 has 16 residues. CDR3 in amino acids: CSAGSTGPNSLGEQFF. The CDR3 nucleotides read TGCAGTGCCGGTTCTACCGGCCCCAACTCCCTCGGTGAGCAGTTCTTC.

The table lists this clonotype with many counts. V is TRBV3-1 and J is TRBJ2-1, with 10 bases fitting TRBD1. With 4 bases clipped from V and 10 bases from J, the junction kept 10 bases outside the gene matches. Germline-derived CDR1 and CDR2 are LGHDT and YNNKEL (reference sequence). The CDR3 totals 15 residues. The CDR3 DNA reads TGTGCCAGCAGCCTCGGACAGGGGGTGGGTAACGAGCAGTTCTTC. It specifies CASSLGQGVGNEQFF.

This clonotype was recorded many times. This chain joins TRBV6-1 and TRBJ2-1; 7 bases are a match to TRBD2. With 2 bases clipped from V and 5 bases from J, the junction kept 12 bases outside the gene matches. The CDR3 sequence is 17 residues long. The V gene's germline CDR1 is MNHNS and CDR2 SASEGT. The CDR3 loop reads CASSEFGGSTINNEQFF. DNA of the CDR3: TGTGCCAGCAGTGAATTTGGCGGGAGCACCATAAACAATGAGCAGTTCTTC.

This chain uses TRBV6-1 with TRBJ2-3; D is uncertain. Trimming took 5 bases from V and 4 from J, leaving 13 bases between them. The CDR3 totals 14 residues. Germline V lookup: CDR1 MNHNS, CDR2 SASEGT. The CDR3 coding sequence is TGTGCCAGCAGTCGTACCGGGCGGTCAGATACGCAGTATTTT. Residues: CASSRTGRSDTQYF.

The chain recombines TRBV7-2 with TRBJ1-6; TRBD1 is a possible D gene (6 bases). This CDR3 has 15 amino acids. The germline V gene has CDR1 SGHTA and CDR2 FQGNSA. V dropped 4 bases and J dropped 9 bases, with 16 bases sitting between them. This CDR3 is CASSSRQVIGSPLHF. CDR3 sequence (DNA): TGTGCCAGCAGCTCCAGACAGGTGATTGGTTCACCCCTCCACTTT.

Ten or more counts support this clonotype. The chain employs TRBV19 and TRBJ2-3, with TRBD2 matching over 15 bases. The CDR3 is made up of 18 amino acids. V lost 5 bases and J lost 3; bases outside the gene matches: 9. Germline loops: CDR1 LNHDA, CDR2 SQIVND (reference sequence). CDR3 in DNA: TGTGCCAGTAGTCCCGGACTAGCGGGAGGGCCTCGTACAGATACGCAGTATTTT. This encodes CASSPGLAGGPRTDTQYF.

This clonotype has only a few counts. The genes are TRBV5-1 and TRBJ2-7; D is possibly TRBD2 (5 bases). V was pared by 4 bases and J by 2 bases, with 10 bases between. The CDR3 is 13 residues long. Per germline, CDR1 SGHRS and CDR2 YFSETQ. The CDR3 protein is CASSARGPYEQYF. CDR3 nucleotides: TGCGCCAGCAGCGCACGGGGTCCCTACGAGCAGTACTTC.

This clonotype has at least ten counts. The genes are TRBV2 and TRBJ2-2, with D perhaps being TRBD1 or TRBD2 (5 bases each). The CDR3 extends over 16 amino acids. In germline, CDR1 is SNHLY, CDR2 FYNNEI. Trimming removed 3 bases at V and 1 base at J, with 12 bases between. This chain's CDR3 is CASSDLWGRNTGELFF. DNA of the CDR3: TGTGCCAGCAGTGATTTATGGGGGAGGAACACCGGGGAGCTGTTTTTT.

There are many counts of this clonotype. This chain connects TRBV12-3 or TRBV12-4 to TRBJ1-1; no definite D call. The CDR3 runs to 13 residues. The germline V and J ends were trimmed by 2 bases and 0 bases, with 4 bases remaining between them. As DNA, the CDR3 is TGTGCCAGCAGTTTACAAATGAACACTGAAGCTTTCTTT. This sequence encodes CASSLQMNTEAFF.

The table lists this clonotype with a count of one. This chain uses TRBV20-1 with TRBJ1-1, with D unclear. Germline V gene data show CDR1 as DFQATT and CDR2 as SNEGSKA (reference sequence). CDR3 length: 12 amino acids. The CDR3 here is CGCGRDGTEAFF. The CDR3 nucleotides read TGCGGTTGTGGGAGGGATGGGACTGAAGCTTTCTTT.

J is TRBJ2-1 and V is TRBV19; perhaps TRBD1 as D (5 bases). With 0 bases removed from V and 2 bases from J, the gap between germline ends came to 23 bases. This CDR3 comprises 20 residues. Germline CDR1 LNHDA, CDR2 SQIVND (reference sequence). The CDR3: CASSIEARWGTWSPYNEQFF. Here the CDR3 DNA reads TGTGCCAGTAGTATAGAGGCGCGCTGGGGCACTTGGAGTCCCTACAATGAGCAGTTCTTC.

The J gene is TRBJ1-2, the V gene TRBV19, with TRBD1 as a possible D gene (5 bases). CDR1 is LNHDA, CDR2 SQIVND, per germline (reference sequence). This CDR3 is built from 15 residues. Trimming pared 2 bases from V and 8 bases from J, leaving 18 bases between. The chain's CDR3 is CASSIKPSRVGGYTF. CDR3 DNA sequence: TGTGCCAGTAGTATAAAACCCTCCAGGGTTGGAGGCTACACCTTC.

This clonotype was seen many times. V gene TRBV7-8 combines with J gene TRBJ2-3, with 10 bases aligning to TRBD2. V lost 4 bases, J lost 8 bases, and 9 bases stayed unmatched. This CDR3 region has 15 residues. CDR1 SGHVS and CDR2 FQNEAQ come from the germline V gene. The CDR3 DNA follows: TGTGCCAGCAGCTACACTAGCGGGATCGGTGGTACGCAGTATTTT. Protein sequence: CASSYTSGIGGTQYF.

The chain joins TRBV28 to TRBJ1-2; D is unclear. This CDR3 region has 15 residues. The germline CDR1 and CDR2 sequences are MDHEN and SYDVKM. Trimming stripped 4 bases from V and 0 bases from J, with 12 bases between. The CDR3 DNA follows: TGTGCCAGCAGTTACTCGCGGGATCCTAACTATGGCTACACCTTC. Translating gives CASSYSRDPNYGYTF.

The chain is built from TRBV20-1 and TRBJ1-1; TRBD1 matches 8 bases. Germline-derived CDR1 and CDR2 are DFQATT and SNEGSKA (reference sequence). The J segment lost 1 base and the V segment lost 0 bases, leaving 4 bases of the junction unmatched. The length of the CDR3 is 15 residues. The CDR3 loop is CSARDPGQANTEAFF. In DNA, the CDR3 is TGCAGTGCTAGAGACCCGGGACAGGCGAACACTGAAGCTTTCTTT.

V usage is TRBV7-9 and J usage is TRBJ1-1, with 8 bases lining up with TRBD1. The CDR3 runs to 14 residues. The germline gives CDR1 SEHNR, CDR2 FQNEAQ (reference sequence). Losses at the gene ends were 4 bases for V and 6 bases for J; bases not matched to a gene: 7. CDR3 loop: CASSSSDRVPEAFF. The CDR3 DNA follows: TGTGCCAGCAGCTCCTCGGACAGGGTCCCTGAAGCTTTCTTT.

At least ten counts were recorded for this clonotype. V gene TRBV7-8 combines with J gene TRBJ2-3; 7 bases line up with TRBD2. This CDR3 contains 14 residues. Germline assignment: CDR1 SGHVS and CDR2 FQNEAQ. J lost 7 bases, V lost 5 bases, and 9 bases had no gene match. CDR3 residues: CASSAPLADNTQYF. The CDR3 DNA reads TGTGCCAGCAGCGCCCCCCTAGCGGATAATACGCAGTATTTT.

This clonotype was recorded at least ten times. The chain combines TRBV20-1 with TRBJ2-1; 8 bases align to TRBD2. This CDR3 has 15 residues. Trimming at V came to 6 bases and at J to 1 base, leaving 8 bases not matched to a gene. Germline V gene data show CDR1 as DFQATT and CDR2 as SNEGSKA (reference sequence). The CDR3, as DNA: TGCAGTGCCATTAGCGGGATGAGGTCCTACAATGAGCAGTTCTTC. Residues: CSAISGMRSYNEQFF.

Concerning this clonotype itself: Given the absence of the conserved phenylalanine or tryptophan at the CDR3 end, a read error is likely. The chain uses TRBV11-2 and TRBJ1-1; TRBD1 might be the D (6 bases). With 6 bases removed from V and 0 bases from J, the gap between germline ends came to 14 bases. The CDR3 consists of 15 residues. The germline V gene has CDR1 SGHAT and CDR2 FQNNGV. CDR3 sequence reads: CASRGSRGMNTEAFL. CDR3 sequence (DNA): TGTGCCAGCAGAGGGTCTAGGGGGATGAACACTGAAGCTTTCCTT.

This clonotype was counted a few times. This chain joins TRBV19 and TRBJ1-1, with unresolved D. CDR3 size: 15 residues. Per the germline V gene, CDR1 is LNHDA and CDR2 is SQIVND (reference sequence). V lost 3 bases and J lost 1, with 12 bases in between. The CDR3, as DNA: TGTGCCAGTAGTATTCAGGTTGGTGGGAACACTGAAGCTTTCTTT. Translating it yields CASSIQVGGNTEAFF.

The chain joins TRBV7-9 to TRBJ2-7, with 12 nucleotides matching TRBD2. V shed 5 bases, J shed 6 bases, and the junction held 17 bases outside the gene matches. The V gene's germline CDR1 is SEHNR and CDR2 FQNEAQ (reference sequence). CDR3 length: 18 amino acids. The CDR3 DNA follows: TGTGCCAGCAGCGCCACGACTAGCGGGAGCGGTGGAGGGCCCGAGCAGTACTTC. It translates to CASSATTSGSGGGPEQYF.